This passage covers 26 T cell receptor beta chains from one sample sequenced in a study of PD-L1 blockade in urothelial cancer. The repertoire was sequenced with immunoSEQ multiplex PCR; TCRdb's copy has only in-frame clones and lacks some. The sample lists under 85,000 clones, around 93% seen once, with about 0.91% in the top ten. The time point: peripheral blood 6 weeks after treatment start. Specimen: PBMCs, collected around atezolizumab (anti-PD-L1) treatment. These receptors were taken from a woman older than 75 with urothelial cancer.

The V gene is TRBV15, the J gene TRBJ2-5; perhaps TRBD1 as D (6 bases). The CDR3 is 15 amino acids. Germline-derived CDR1 and CDR2 are LNHNV and YYDKDF (reference sequence). V was pared by 0 bases and J by 5 bases, with 13 bases between. The CDR3 region is CATSRERTGQETQYF. For the CDR3, the DNA is TGTGCCACCAGCAGAGAGCGTACAGGGCAGGAGACCCAGTACTTC.

The chain uses TRBV19 and TRBJ2-3; 8 bases map to TRBD2. V trimming: 5 bases; J trimming: 4 bases; junction bases outside the gene matches: 8. CDR3 length: 15 amino acids. Germline V lookup: CDR1 LNHDA, CDR2 SQIVND (reference sequence). The CDR3 spells CASSPGGGPADTQYF. The CDR3 DNA reads as TGTGCCAGTAGTCCCGGCGGGGGGCCTGCAGATACGCAGTATTTT.

This clone was counted a single time. The chain carries TRBV28 and TRBJ2-7; D possibly corresponds to TRBD2 (6 bases). The CDR3 extends over 12 amino acids. The V gene's germline CDR1 is MDHEN and CDR2 SYDVKM. V shed 9 bases and J shed 1 base, with 10 bases lying between them. The CDR3 region is CASFRGSYEQYF. In DNA form, the CDR3 reads TGTGCCAGTTTTCGGGGGTCCTACGAGCAGTACTTC.

The genes are TRBV5-1 and TRBJ2-6; D gene ambiguous. This CDR3 has 16 residues. CDR1 SGHRS and CDR2 YFSETQ come from the germline V gene. V was cut by 0 bases and J by 0 bases, with 7 bases left in between. The chain's CDR3 is CASSLGQASGANVLTF. CDR3 DNA: TGCGCCAGCAGCTTGGGCCAGGCCTCTGGGGCCAACGTCCTGACTTTC. The whole variable domain, remainder taken from reference TRBV5-1 and TRBJ2-6, is KAGVTQTPRYLIKTRGQQVTLSCSPISGHRSVSWYQQTPGQGLQFLFEYFSETQRNKGNFPGRFSGRQFSNSRSEMNVSTLELGDSALYLCASSLGQASGANVLTFGAGSRLTVL.

The V gene is TRBV7-9, the J gene TRBJ2-1; 7 bases align to TRBD2. This CDR3 is 18 amino acids long. The germline gives CDR1 SEHNR, CDR2 FQNEAQ (reference sequence). V lost 4 bases, J lost 2 bases, and 14 bases stayed unmatched. The CDR3 sequence: CASSSPLGRGDPYNEQFF. Here the CDR3 DNA reads TGTGCCAGCAGCTCACCCCTGGGGAGGGGAGATCCCTACAATGAGCAGTTCTTC.

This clone was counted a few times. V is TRBV19 and J is TRBJ1-1, with 8 nucleotides matching TRBD1. In germline, CDR1 is LNHDA, CDR2 SQIVND (reference sequence). Trimming at V came to 7 bases and at J to 1 base, leaving 8 bases not matched to a gene. This CDR3 has 15 residues. Here the CDR3 reads CASTPGQAKNTEAFF. The CDR3 bases are TGTGCCAGTACCCCGGGACAGGCCAAGAACACTGAAGCTTTCTTT. The full variable domain, rest sourced from reference TRBV19 and TRBJ1-1, is DGGITQSPKYLFRKEGQNVTLSCEQNLNHDAMYWYRQDPGQGLRLIYYSQIVNDFQKGDIAEGYSVSREKKESFPLTVTSAQKNPTAFYLCASTPGQAKNTEAFFGQGTRLTVV.

The count of this clone is one. CDR3 protein: CASRPVGLAKNIQYF. The DNA for the CDR3 is TGTGCCAGCAGGCCGGTGGGCCTAGCCAAAAACATTCAGTACTTC. The chain recombines TRBV6-5 with TRBJ2-4; D uncertain. Trimming took 6 bases from V and 0 from J, leaving 12 bases between them. This CDR3 contains 15 residues. The germline CDR1 and CDR2 sequences are MNHEY and SVGAGI.

This clone appeared once. CDR3 protein: CATNVDRGFYEQYF. In DNA form, the CDR3 reads TGTGCCACCAACGTCGACAGGGGGTTTTACGAGCAGTACTTC. The chain is built from TRBV6-1 and TRBJ2-7; 9 positions agree with TRBD1. In germline, CDR1 is MNHNS, CDR2 SASEGT. This CDR3 is built from 14 residues. Trimming cost V 10 bases and J 4 bases; bases outside gene matches: 11.

This chain joins TRBV27 and TRBJ2-7; the D gene is possibly TRBD2 (6 bases). The CDR3 is 16 amino acids. The V and J ends lost 2 bases and 5 bases respectively, with 19 bases between them. Per germline, CDR1 MNHEY and CDR2 SMNVEV (reference sequence). CDR3 in amino acids: CASSLNSGGPHNEQYF. CDR3 in DNA: TGTGCCAGCAGTTTAAATAGCGGTGGGCCTCATAACGAGCAGTACTTC.

This chain uses TRBV2 with TRBJ1-3; D is unresolved. In germline, CDR1 is SNHLY, CDR2 FYNNEI. The CDR3 sequence is 13 residues long. Trimming cost V 5 bases and J 1 base, with 6 bases left between them. CDR3 in amino acids: CASSLLSGNTIYF. CDR3 nucleotide sequence: TGTGCCAGCAGTCTCCTATCTGGAAACACCATATATTTT.

This chain uses TRBV6-1 with TRBJ2-5; 11 bases agree with TRBD2. The CDR3 contains 19 residues. J was trimmed by 4 bases and V by 2 bases; bases with no gene match: 15. Germline V gene sequence: CDR1 MNHNS, CDR2 SASEGT. The chain's CDR3 is CASSEIVEGGTSGGETQYF. In DNA form, the CDR3 reads TGTGCCAGCAGTGAAATAGTGGAGGGCGGGACTAGCGGAGGAGAGACCCAGTACTTC.

The chain combines TRBV18 with TRBJ1-5, with D tentatively TRBD1 (6 bases). Trimming took off 0 bases at V and 6 bases at J, with 9 bases between the two ends. Germline CDR1 and CDR2: KGHSH and LQKENI. The CDR3 has 14 residues. Written as DNA, the CDR3 is TGTGCCAGCTCACCACCTTCAGGGGCTCAGCCCCAGCATTTT. It specifies CASSPPSGAQPQHF.

This clone has only one observation. This chain connects TRBV5-1 to TRBJ2-7; TRBD2 matches 10 bases. Trimming at V came to 0 bases and at J to 5 bases, leaving 5 bases not matched to a gene. Germline loops: CDR1 SGHRS, CDR2 YFSETQ. The CDR3 is 15 amino acids. Here the CDR3 DNA reads TGCGCCAGCAGCTTGGTCCTAGCGGGAGAGGACGAGCAGTACTTC. Protein product: CASSLVLAGEDEQYF.

The V call is TRBV5-4, the J call TRBJ2-1; a possible D gene is TRBD2 (7 bases). CDR1 is SGHNT, CDR2 YYREEE, per germline (reference sequence). CDR3 length equals 15 residues. Trimming pared 0 bases from V and 8 bases from J, leaving 15 bases between. CDR3 sequence: CASSLAGGQADEQFF. The CDR3 DNA is TGTGCCAGCAGCTTGGCCGGGGGGCAGGCCGATGAGCAGTTCTTC.

The chain employs TRBV28 and TRBJ2-2; the D is unclear. The germline gives CDR1 MDHEN, CDR2 SYDVKM. The CDR3 length is 16 residues. V was shortened by 3 bases and J by 5 bases, with 16 bases between the two germline ends. CDR3 residues: CASSFPDRLATGELFF. The CDR3 nucleotides are TGTGCCAGCAGTTTCCCCGATAGACTGGCGACCGGGGAGCTGTTTTTT.

The chain has TRBV6-6 and TRBJ2-7, with a weak D call TRBD2 (5 bases). The CDR3 covers 14 residues. Trimming took 6 bases from V and 2 from J, leaving 14 bases between them. CDR1 and CDR2 (germline): MNHNY, SVGAGI (reference sequence). CDR3 residues: CASSLPGRPYEQYF. For the CDR3, the DNA is TGTGCCAGCAGCCTCCCTGGGAGACCCTACGAGCAGTACTTC.

The V gene is TRBV28, the J gene TRBJ2-7, with D possibly TRBD1 on 7 matching bases. This CDR3 region has 14 residues. With 7 bases removed from V and 2 bases from J, the gap between germline ends came to 15 bases. CDR1 is MDHEN and CDR2 is SYDVKM in the germline V gene. This CDR3 reads CASTSGGNPYEQYF. Written as DNA, the CDR3 is TGTGCCAGCACCTCAGGGGGGAACCCCTACGAGCAGTACTTC.

The chain joins TRBV7-8 to TRBJ2-5; a weak D match, TRBD2 (7 bases). CDR1 and CDR2 from the germline V gene are SGHVS and FQNEAQ. CDR3 size: 15 residues. V gave up 1 base and J gave up 5 bases, with 14 bases separating them. CDR3 nucleotides: TGTGCCAGCAGCTTAGGGGGAGGGGGGTCGGAGACCCAGTACTTC. Translated, it gives CASSLGGGGSETQYF.

The gene calls are TRBV7-9 and TRBJ2-5, with 8 nucleotides matching TRBD1. V shed 5 bases, J shed 2 bases, and the junction held 4 bases outside the gene matches. This CDR3 spans 14 amino acids. Germline V gene lookup returns CDR1 SEHNR and CDR2 FQNEAQ (reference sequence). This CDR3 reads CASSRYRGQETQYF. The DNA of the CDR3 is TGTGCCAGCAGCCGCTACAGGGGGCAAGAGACCCAGTACTTC. The whole variable domain, remainder taken from reference TRBV7-9 and TRBJ2-5, is DTGVSQNPRHKITKRGQNVTFRCDPISEHNRLYWYRQTLGQGPEFLTYFQNEAQLEKSRLLSDRFSAERPKGSFSTLEIQRTEQGDSAMYLCASSRYRGQETQYFGPGTRLLVL.

The rearrangement links TRBV27 to TRBJ2-7, with TRBD1 matching 9 bases. The CDR3 is made up of 13 amino acids. Trimming took 6 bases from V and 3 from J; bases not matched to a gene: 3. In germline, CDR1 is MNHEY, CDR2 SMNVEV (reference sequence). The CDR3 sequence is CASRDRGYYEQYF. CDR3 DNA: TGTGCCAGCAGGGACAGGGGCTACTACGAGCAGTACTTC.

The chain carries TRBV18 and TRBJ2-1; 7 bases line up with TRBD2. The trim removed 3 bases at V and 7 bases at J, leaving 6 bases unmatched. Germline CDR1 reads KGHSH; CDR2 reads LQKENI. The CDR3 is 14 amino acids. CDR3: CASSPGTTSNEQFF. As DNA, the CDR3 is TGTGCCAGCTCACCCGGGACTACGTCGAATGAGCAGTTCTTC.

This clone was recorded a few times. The chain carries TRBV30 and TRBJ2-5, with 7 bases identical to TRBD2. The CDR3 contains 16 residues. The germline CDR1 and CDR2 sequences are GTSNPN and SVGIG (reference sequence). V gave up 0 bases and J gave up 1 base; unmatched junction bases: 8. The CDR3 sequence: CAWSVWALAAQETQYF. The CDR3 DNA follows: TGTGCCTGGAGTGTATGGGCGCTAGCGGCCCAAGAGACCCAGTACTTC.

The chain combines TRBV4-1 with TRBJ1-1; the D gene is possibly TRBD1 (6 bases). This CDR3 region has 14 residues. Germline CDR1 is MGHRA and CDR2 is YSYEKL. V lost 5 bases and J lost 0, with 10 bases in between. DNA for the CDR3: TGCGCCAGCAGCACCCGACAGGTGAACACTGAAGCTTTCTTT. It is translated as CASSTRQVNTEAFF.

The genes are TRBV19 and TRBJ1-2, with D possibly TRBD1 on 5 matching bases. The germline V and J ends were trimmed by 0 bases and 2 bases, with 16 bases remaining between them. Germline assignment: CDR1 LNHDA and CDR2 SQIVND (reference sequence). This CDR3 has 17 residues. Here the CDR3 DNA reads TGTGCCAGTAGTATAGATCGAGGAACAGGAACCAACTATGGCTACACCTTC. Translated, it gives CASSIDRGTGTNYGYTF.

This rearrangement joins TRBV28 to TRBJ2-5; TRBD2 aligns across 11 bases. The CDR3 runs 15 residues. Trimming cost V 6 bases and J 0 bases; bases outside gene matches: 3. Germline lookup yields CDR1 MDHEN and CDR2 SYDVKM. The CDR3 nucleotides read TGTGCCAGCAGCTCTAGCGGGGGGTACCAAGAGACCCAGTACTTC. Protein sequence: CASSSSGGYQETQYF.

CDR3 DNA sequence: TGTGCCAGTAGTATTTATGCAGGGTACACTGAAGCTTTCTTT. Encoded protein: CASSIYAGYTEAFF. The V call is TRBV19, the J call TRBJ1-1, with a weak D call TRBD1 (5 bases). The germline CDR1 and CDR2 sequences are LNHDA and SQIVND (reference sequence). CDR3 size: 14 residues. Deletions cut 3 bases from V and 3 bases from J, with 11 bases between. Drawing the rest from reference TRBV19 and TRBJ1-1, the complete variable domain is DGGITQSPKYLFRKEGQNVTLSCEQNLNHDAMYWYRQDPGQGLRLIYYSQIVNDFQKGDIAEGYSVSREKKESFPLTVTSAQKNPTAFYLCASSIYAGYTEAFFGQGTRLTVV.